The T cell receptor beta chain described here comes from a study of shared T cell receptors in the human thymus. Germline V gene lookup returns CDR1 LNHDA and CDR2 SQIVND (reference sequence). V lost 6 bases and J lost 4, with 14 bases in between. This CDR3 has 14 residues. Sequencing was performed with immunoSEQ multiplex PCR; in TCRdb, only in-frame clones are kept and a portion is missing. The data show hundreds of thousands of clones, approximately 89% seen once. The sample also formed part of further work on human thymus T cells. That work states: Resections removed during corrective heart surgery provided the thymus tissue used. Thymic and blood repertoires seemed to show skewed V and J gene use.

V gene TRBV19 combines with J gene TRBJ2-3, with a possible D match to TRBD1 (6 bases). Sequencing used thymocytes. The clonotype originates from a boy under two years old with a congenital heart defect. CDR3 DNA sequence: TGTGCCAGTAGCAGGGACACGGCGGCAGATACGCAGTATTTT. This gives the protein CASSRDTAADTQYF.